This T cell receptor (beta chain) was recorded in a study of blood T cell repertoires in COVID-19. The wider study: Sources were T cells, B-cell-depleted T cells, or PBMCs; the material itself was cDNA or gDNA.

Germline V gene sequence: CDR1 SNHLY, CDR2 FYNNEI. The V end lost 7 bases, the J end lost 4 bases, and 19 bases lay between the germline ends. The CDR3 consists of 15 residues. Authors' processing steps: Scientists estimated how many nucleated cells there were by amplifying reference gene primers. TCRdb's copy holds only in-frame clones and misses some; the assay was immunoSEQ multiplex PCR. From that table come the V and J calls and clone size; the DNA was used to work out D and trimming. Among about 310,000 clones, nearly 90% were seen once, and the ten largest hold 3.5% to 4.5%. The sequence was collected from a woman younger than 30 with acute COVID-19. The genes are TRBV2 and TRBJ1-2; D is undetermined. Sequenced: PBMCs or T cells enriched from blood (not recorded which). The CDR3 loop reads CASKEETGGPYGYTF. CDR3 in DNA: TGTGCCAGCAAGGAGGAGACGGGAGGACCCTATGGCTACACCTTC.